The present T cell receptor (beta chain) was sequenced within a study of T cell responses to AZD1222 COVID-19 vaccine. Of note for this clone: Its antigen is still unknown.

The method was immunoSEQ multiplex PCR; TCRdb's version includes in-frame clones alone and lacks a portion of them. The table records roughly 100,000 clones, 80% to 90% of them present only once. Whole-study results and caveats: Rises in breadth and depth of Spike-specific TCRs came after two AZD1222 doses. Across spike, vaccine-associated CD4 TCRs were found, dominant at 160-218 and 743-854. Reportedly, nearly half of unique spike TCRs recognized epitopes outside B.1.351/B.1.1.7 mutations.

The V gene's germline CDR1 is LGHNA and CDR2 YSLEER. The CDR3 is 15 residues long. V shed 0 bases and J shed 4 bases, with 10 bases lying between them. The clonotype originates from an adult in good health. This sample comprised peripheral blood, obtained on day 0 of AZD1222 vaccination. The rearrangement uses TRBV4-3 and TRBJ2-1; a weak D match, TRBD2 (6 bases). CDR3 bases: TGCGCCAGCAGCCAAGAGCGGGGCCTTTACAATGAGCAGTTCTTC. The encoded protein is CASSQERGLYNEQFF.